This record looks at one TCR beta chain sequence and its context. This entry comes from a study of Ad26.COV2.S vaccination and SARS-CoV-2 variants. For the study at large: Participant was drawn from the COV1001 Ad26.COV2.S trial arm.

V was shortened by 6 bases and J by 12 bases, with 12 bases between the two germline ends. This CDR3 comprises 11 residues. CDR1 MDHEN and CDR2 SYDVKM come from the germline V gene. Sequenced by immunoSEQ multiplex PCR; TCRdb stores in-frame clones only, minus some. The sample carries around 420,000 clones, over 75% recorded once. Documented treatment: some 20 received Ad26.COV2.S at low or high dose, single or two shots; several received placebo; per-sample allocation not given. Sampling was done on day 63 after the first vaccine or placebo injection. This sequence was found in a person between 18 and 65 years old who received the Ad26.COV2.S COVID-19 vaccine or a placebo. This specimen was peripheral blood, taken in a trial of Ad26.COV2.S vaccine versus placebo. The chain employs TRBV28 and TRBJ2-1, with D tentatively TRBD2 (5 bases). This chain's CDR3 is CASSRRTAQFF. Here the CDR3 DNA reads TGTGCCAGCAGCCGGAGGACGGCGCAGTTCTTC. The variable domain in full, completed from reference TRBV28 and TRBJ2-1, reads DVKVTQSSRYLVKRTGEKVFLECVQDMDHENMFWYRQDPGLGLRLIYFSYDVKMKEKGDIPEGYSVSREKKERFSLILESASTNQTSMYLCASSRRTAQFFGPGTRLTVL.